Following are 28 T cell receptor beta chains from one sample sequenced in a study of cytotoxic CD8 clonotypes in ibrutinib-treated CLL. The protocol was immunoSEQ multiplex PCR, while the TCRdb copy is restricted to in-frame clones and leaves out a portion. The data show some 63,000 clones, roughly nine tenths seen once. The source material was PBMCs, sampled after 12 months of ibrutinib treatment. Source of these receptors: a human donor with chronic lymphocytic leukemia.

The V call is TRBV7-2, the J call TRBJ2-1; 7 bases fit TRBD2. Germline trimming cut 7 bases from V and 1 base from J; bases unmatched to any gene: 7. The germline V gene encodes CDR1 SGHTA and CDR2 FQGNSA. This CDR3 has 15 residues. CDR3 DNA sequence: TGTGCCAGCACACCCCTTAGCGGGTCCTACAATGAGCAGTTCTTC. Amino acids: CASTPLSGSYNEQFF.

The chain links TRBV6-1 to TRBJ2-1, with 11 bases aligning to TRBD2. CDR1 and CDR2 (germline): MNHNS, SASEGT. The V and J ends lost 1 base and 7 bases, in that order; junction bases with no gene match: 3. The CDR3 has 15 amino acids. CDR3 coding DNA: TGTGCCAGCAGTGAAGAAGCTAGCGGGGGGAATGAGCAGTTCTTC. This codes for CASSEEASGGNEQFF.

The genes are TRBV11-2 and TRBJ2-7, with D hard to call. V lost 5 bases to trimming and J lost 7 bases, with 12 bases between them. Germline V gene lookup returns CDR1 SGHAT and CDR2 FQNNGV. The CDR3 totals 12 residues. CDR3 sequence: CASSPPGSEQYF. DNA for the CDR3: TGTGCCAGCAGCCCCCCTGGCTCGGAGCAGTACTTC.

This clone was counted once. J is TRBJ2-3 and V is TRBV19; TRBD1 is a possible D gene (6 bases). V was pared by 1 base and J by 2 bases, with 7 bases between. Germline V gene sequence: CDR1 LNHDA, CDR2 SQIVND (reference sequence). The CDR3 sequence is 14 residues long. CDR3 region: CASSIGQVTDTQYF. CDR3 nucleotides: TGTGCCAGTAGTATAGGACAGGTCACAGATACGCAGTATTTT.

The genes are TRBV5-6 and TRBJ1-2, with a weak D call TRBD1 (6 bases). This CDR3 comprises 14 residues. Germline CDR1 is SGHDT and CDR2 is YYEEEE. V dropped 4 bases and J dropped 6 bases, with 16 bases sitting between them. The CDR3 sequence is CASSPQLSGDGYTF. CDR3 DNA sequence: TGTGCCAGCAGCCCCCAATTGTCAGGGGATGGCTACACCTTC.

The V gene is TRBV6-6, the J gene TRBJ1-2; D perhaps matches TRBD1 (6 bases). With 1 base removed from V and 8 bases from J, the gap between germline ends came to 17 bases. The germline V gene encodes CDR1 MNHNY and CDR2 SVGAGI (reference sequence). The CDR3 extends over 15 amino acids. The CDR3: CASSYLRPEGEGYTF. The CDR3, as DNA: TGTGCCAGCAGTTACTTGCGTCCGGAGGGGGAGGGCTACACCTTC.

The gene calls are TRBV28 and TRBJ2-7; TRBD2 matches 7 bases. Per germline, CDR1 MDHEN and CDR2 SYDVKM. After removal of 6 bases from V and 4 bases from J, the junction contained 24 bases not matched to a gene. This CDR3 region has 19 residues. CDR3 bases: TGTGCCAGCAGCACCCTACACCGCGAGAGCGGGGAGATGTCTTACGAGCAGTACTTC. It is translated as CASSTLHRESGEMSYEQYF.

This chain links TRBV7-8 with TRBJ1-5; D might be TRBD1 (5 bases). V dropped 0 bases and J dropped 7 bases, with 10 bases sitting between them. Germline V gene sequence: CDR1 SGHVS, CDR2 FQNEAQ. The CDR3 has 14 amino acids. The CDR3 loop is CASSLAWGEQPQHF. CDR3 bases: TGTGCCAGCAGCTTAGCTTGGGGGGAACAGCCCCAGCATTTT.

This chain links TRBV27 with TRBJ1-4; D is possibly TRBD1 (5 bases). V was pared by 2 bases and J by 0 bases, with 13 bases between. The CDR3 has 17 amino acids. Germline CDR1 MNHEY, CDR2 SMNVEV (reference sequence). DNA for the CDR3: TGTGCCAGCAGTTTACTAGGACAAACCACAACTAATGAAAAACTGTTTTTT. Translating it yields CASSLLGQTTTNEKLFF.

The CDR3 protein is CASSPLTSTDTQYF. CDR3 sequence (DNA): TGTGCCAGCAGCCCCTTAACTAGCACAGATACGCAGTATTTT. The V gene is TRBV7-3, the J gene TRBJ2-3; D is unclear. V was shortened by 5 bases and J by 0 bases, with 9 bases between the two germline ends. The V gene's germline CDR1 is SGHTA and CDR2 FQGTGA. The CDR3 totals 14 residues.

The chain has TRBV6-5 and TRBJ1-4; D gene ambiguous. The CDR3 length is 13 residues. Germline V CDR1 and CDR2: MNHEY, SVGAGI. With 5 bases removed from V and 0 bases from J, the gap between germline ends came to 4 bases. Here the CDR3 reads CASSRATNEKLFF. The CDR3 DNA is TGTGCCAGCAGTCGAGCAACTAATGAAAAACTGTTTTTT.

The rearrangement links TRBV6-1 to TRBJ1-1; no reliable D call. The ends were cut back, 0 bases at V and 4 bases at J, with 6 bases in the middle. Looked up from germline, CDR1 is MNHNS and CDR2 is SASEGT. The CDR3 covers 13 residues. CDR3 DNA: TGTGCCAGCAGTGAAGCGCACGGCACTGAAGCTTTCTTT. Translated: CASSEAHGTEAFF.

The chain links TRBV29-1 to TRBJ1-5; possibly TRBD1 for D (6 bases). From germline, CDR1 is SQVTM and CDR2 ANQGSEA. CDR3 length: 12 amino acids. V was shortened by 7 bases and J by 4 bases, with 11 bases between the two germline ends. CDR3 DNA sequence: TGCAGCGGGGGGCACCCTAATCAGCCCCAGCATTTT. It yields the protein CSGGHPNQPQHF. Complete variable domain (other parts from reference TRBV29-1 and TRBJ1-5): SAVISQKPSRDICQRGTSLTIQCQVDSQVTMMFWYRQQPGQSLTLIATANQGSEATYESGFVIDKFPISRPNLTFSTLTVSNMSPEDSSIYLCSGGHPNQPQHFGDGTRLSIL.

This chain uses TRBV15 with TRBJ2-7; D is perhaps TRBD1 (6 bases). The germline V gene has CDR1 LNHNV and CDR2 YYDKDF (reference sequence). The V end was cut by 1 base, the J end by 3 bases, with 10 bases between. The CDR3 sequence is 14 residues long. CDR3 region: CATSRASTGYEQYF. CDR3 sequence (DNA): TGTGCCACCAGCAGAGCCTCGACAGGCTACGAGCAGTACTTC.

This chain joins TRBV28 and TRBJ1-5; D gene unclear. Between the trimmed V and J ends, which lost 1 base and 2 bases, there was a span of 15 bases. This CDR3 contains 17 residues. Germline loops: CDR1 MDHEN, CDR2 SYDVKM. CDR3 loop: CASSLFYAPGGNQPQHF. The CDR3 bases are TGTGCCAGCAGTTTATTTTACGCCCCCGGGGGCAATCAGCCCCAGCATTTT.

The chain couples TRBV7-8 to TRBJ2-5; D is undetermined. V lost 7 bases and J lost 1, with 16 bases in between. This CDR3 comprises 15 residues. Per germline, CDR1 SGHVS and CDR2 FQNEAQ. CDR3 DNA: TGTGCCAGCAACGTTCCGCGCCAAATCCAAGAGACCCAGTACTTC. Residues: CASNVPRQIQETQYF.

Comments on this clone: This sample includes further DNA sequences coding for the same CDR3. The chain combines TRBV7-8 with TRBJ1-1; D is unresolved. From germline, CDR1 is SGHVS and CDR2 FQNEAQ. Trimming pared 5 bases from V and 2 bases from J, leaving 3 bases between. The length of the CDR3 is 11 residues. The CDR3 loop reads CASSLNTEAFF. In DNA, the CDR3 is TGTGCCAGCAGCCTCAACACTGAAGCTTTCTTT. Supplemented by reference TRBV7-8 and TRBJ1-1, the full variable domain reads GAGVSQSPRYKVAKRGQDVALRCDPISGHVSLFWYQQALGQGPEFLTYFQNEAQLDKSGLPSDRFFAERPEGSVSTLKIQRTQQEDSAVYLCASSLNTEAFFGQGTRLTVV.

This clone was found a few times. This rearrangement joins TRBV28 to TRBJ2-1; 9 bases fit TRBD2. Per germline, CDR1 MDHEN and CDR2 SYDVKM. The CDR3 is made up of 17 amino acids. With 3 bases clipped from V and 3 bases from J, the junction kept 9 bases outside the gene matches. CDR3 protein: CASSFMVAGDLYNEQFF. As DNA, the CDR3 is TGTGCCAGCAGTTTTATGGTAGCGGGAGACCTCTACAATGAGCAGTTCTTC. Based on the CDR3 plus reference TRBV28 and TRBJ2-1, the full variable domain is DVKVTQSSRYLVKRTGEKVFLECVQDMDHENMFWYRQDPGLGLRLIYFSYDVKMKEKGDIPEGYSVSREKKERFSLILESASTNQTSMYLCASSFMVAGDLYNEQFFGPGTRLTVL.

V gene TRBV7-9 combines with J gene TRBJ2-1; the match to TRBD1 covers 9 bases. Germline values: CDR1 SEHNR, CDR2 FQNEAQ (reference sequence). The CDR3 contains 16 residues. J was trimmed by 4 bases and V by 4 bases; bases with no gene match: 8. CDR3 sequence: CASSSVQGASYNEQFF. For the CDR3, the DNA is TGTGCCAGCAGCTCAGTACAGGGGGCGTCATACAATGAGCAGTTCTTC.

This clone was picked up a small number of times. The V call is TRBV7-8, the J call TRBJ1-4; D is perhaps TRBD1 (6 bases). Trimming shortened V by 1 base and J by 0 bases, and 18 bases separated the two germline ends. The germline V gene has CDR1 SGHVS and CDR2 FQNEAQ. The CDR3 length is 19 residues. The CDR3, as DNA: TGTGCCAGCAGCTTAGTGTTCCGGGGGCAAATTGCAACTAATGAAAAACTGTTTTTT. Its translation is CASSLVFRGQIATNEKLFF.

V and J are TRBV6-5 and TRBJ2-1, with a possible D match to TRBD2 (6 bases). V dropped 0 bases and J dropped 4 bases, with 13 bases sitting between them. Per germline, CDR1 MNHEY and CDR2 SVGAGI. The CDR3 length is 16 residues. CDR3 coding DNA: TGTGCCAGCAGTTACTCGGCGACTAGACTATACAATGAGCAGTTCTTC. Translated, it gives CASSYSATRLYNEQFF.

The chain couples TRBV19 to TRBJ2-5; no definite D call. The CDR3 is 13 residues long. Germline values: CDR1 LNHDA, CDR2 SQIVND (reference sequence). V lost 3 bases and J 3 bases, leaving 8 bases between the germline ends. The CDR3 loop is CASSIVQKETQYF. The DNA of the CDR3 is TGTGCCAGTAGTATTGTTCAGAAAGAGACCCAGTACTTC.

The V call is TRBV18, the J call TRBJ1-1; D may be TRBD1 (5 bases). In germline, CDR1 is KGHSH, CDR2 LQKENI. The CDR3 totals 17 residues. Trimming stripped 2 bases from V and 3 bases from J, with 19 bases between. The DNA for the CDR3 is TGTGCCAGCTCACCAAAGCACCAGGGTGGTCGGGACACTGAAGCTTTCTTT. Its translation is CASSPKHQGGRDTEAFF.

The V gene is TRBV4-2, the J gene TRBJ2-1; D unclear. Germline V gene lookup returns CDR1 LGHNA and CDR2 YNFKEQ. Deletions cut 6 bases from V and 0 bases from J, with 15 bases between. CDR3 length: 16 amino acids. The CDR3 coding sequence is TGTGCCAGCAGTCGCGGTCCGGGTTCCTCCTACAATGAGCAGTTCTTC. This codes for CASSRGPGSSYNEQFF.

This clone has only one observation. The rearrangement links TRBV29-1 to TRBJ2-1; no firm D call. CDR1 and CDR2 from the germline V gene are SQVTM and ANQGSEA. The CDR3 consists of 13 residues. Trimming removed 8 bases at V and 6 bases at J, with 17 bases between. The CDR3 here is CSSNRVTGNEQFF. DNA of the CDR3: TGCAGCTCAAATAGGGTAACGGGCAATGAGCAGTTCTTC.

V and J are TRBV15 and TRBJ2-7; TRBD2 aligns across 8 bases. Trimming at V came to 4 bases and at J to 5 bases, leaving 7 bases not matched to a gene. This CDR3 contains 14 residues. Germline lookup yields CDR1 LNHNV and CDR2 YYDKDF (reference sequence). In DNA form, the CDR3 reads TGTGCCACCAGCAAGGCGGGAGGCATCGACGAGCAGTACTTC. The encoded protein is CATSKAGGIDEQYF.

The chain has TRBV18 and TRBJ2-7; D not certain. The CDR3 spans 14 residues. CDR1 and CDR2 from the germline V gene are KGHSH and LQKENI. Between the trimmed V and J ends, which lost 3 bases and 0 bases, there was a span of 9 bases. The CDR3 nucleotides are TGTGCCAGCTCACCTGACACTATCTCCTACGAGCAGTACTTC. Translation gives CASSPDTISYEQYF. Full variable domain (remainder filled in from reference TRBV18 and TRBJ2-7): NAGVMQNPRHLVRRRGQEARLRCSPMKGHSHVYWYRQLPEEGLKFMVYLQKENIIDESGMPKERFSAEFPKEGPSILRIQQVVRGDSAAYFCASSPDTISYEQYFGPGTRLTVT.

V is TRBV4-1 and J is TRBJ1-1; D unclear. V shed 0 bases and J shed 1 base, with 6 bases lying between them. CDR3 length equals 14 residues. Germline CDR1 is MGHRA and CDR2 is YSYEKL. The CDR3 DNA reads TGCGCCAGCAGCCAAGAATGGGGGAACACTGAAGCTTTCTTT. This codes for CASSQEWGNTEAFF.